This TCR beta chain comes out of a study of blood T cell repertoires in COVID-19. Overall study context: Spain, Italy and the United States supplied samples that represented acute and convalescent COVID-19. T cells, B-cell-depleted T cells, or PBMCs supplied cDNA or gDNA.

CDR3 length equals 15 residues. Germline values: CDR1 MGHRA, CDR2 YSYEKL. Trimming left V 4 bases short and J 5 bases short, with 15 bases between. As handled by the study authors: Amplifying reference gene primers gave estimates of nucleated cell counts. Repertoires were generated with immunoSEQ multiplex PCR, while TCRdb's copy carries only in-frame clones and drops some. V and J calls and clone size are copied from that table; D and trimming were computed from the DNA. This sample has some 150,000 clones, with roughly 86% found just once. This clone has just one count. The sample consisted of peripheral blood. The genes are TRBV4-1 and TRBJ1-5, with TRBD1 as a possible D gene (6 bases). This TCR came from a woman in her 50s with acute or convalescent COVID-19. The CDR3 spells CASSPFDRTDQPQHF. In nucleotides, the CDR3 is TGCGCCAGCAGCCCCTTTGACAGGACGGATCAGCCCCAGCATTTT.